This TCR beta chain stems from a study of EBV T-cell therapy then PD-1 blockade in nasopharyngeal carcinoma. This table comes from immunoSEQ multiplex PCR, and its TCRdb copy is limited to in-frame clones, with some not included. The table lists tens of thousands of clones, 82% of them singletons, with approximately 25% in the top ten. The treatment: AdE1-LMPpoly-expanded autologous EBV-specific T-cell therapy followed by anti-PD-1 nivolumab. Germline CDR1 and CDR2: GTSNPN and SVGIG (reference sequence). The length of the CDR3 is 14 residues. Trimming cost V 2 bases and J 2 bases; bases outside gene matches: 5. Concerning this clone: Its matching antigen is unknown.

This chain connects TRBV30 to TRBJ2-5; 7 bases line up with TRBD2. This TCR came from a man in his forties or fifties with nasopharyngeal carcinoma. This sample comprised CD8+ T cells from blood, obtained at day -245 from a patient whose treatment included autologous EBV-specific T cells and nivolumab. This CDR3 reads CAWSSGGIQETQYF. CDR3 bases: TGTGCCTGGAGTTCGGGGGGAATACAAGAGACCCAGTACTTC. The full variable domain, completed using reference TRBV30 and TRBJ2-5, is SQTIHQWPATLVQPVGSPLSLECTVEGTSNPNLYWYRQAAGRGLQLLFYSVGIGQISSEVPQNLSASRPQDRQFILSSKKLLLSDSGFYLCAWSSGGIQETQYFGPGTRLLVL.